The clone carrying this T cell receptor (beta chain) was counted only a few times. What it recognizes is unknown. These data originate in a study of blood T cells in healthy people across ages. The CDR3 consists of 13 residues. Germline CDR1 reads MDHEN; CDR2 reads SYDVKM. V lost 5 bases and J 0 bases, leaving 5 bases between the germline ends. Whole-study findings and limits: Samples with more naive T cells showed higher observed beta diversity. It was held that diversity estimates obtained from one million T cells represented underestimates.

In terms of origin and age, donors were healthy Caucasian individuals from Russia aged about 6 to 90. Next came a second PCR, run for about 6 to 12 cycles, which used a sample-barcoded 5' primer along with a J-beta primer mix. Using its own MiXCR run on the 5' RACE reads, TCRdb lists one record per CDR3 protein. The sample contains 1.8 million or so distinct CDR3 sequences, roughly two fifths of which appear only once. This TCR came from a human donor in good health. The sample taken for sequencing was blood. This chain connects TRBV28 to TRBJ2-1; D not resolved. This CDR3 reads CASSGYSYNEQFF. In DNA form, the CDR3 reads TGTGCCAGCAGTGGGTACTCCTACAATGAGCAGTTCTTC.